Reported below is one T cell receptor (beta chain). Its antigen is not identified. These data come from a study of cytomegalovirus exposure and HLA in healthy donors. Study-wide points: Researchers reported in a later analysis that a missense DCLRE1C variant was tied to TCR beta V- and J-gene trimming. Exclusion as indistinguishable affected some V segments, including TRBV6-2 and TRBV6-3. More clonal expansion characterized HLA-associated TCR beta chains than equally common others in a later analysis.

The CDR3 extends over 14 amino acids. Germline-derived CDR1 and CDR2 are MNHEY and SMNVEV (reference sequence). V gave up 6 bases and J gave up 3 bases, with 15 bases separating them. In the PCR, 60 Vbeta and 13 Jbeta primers were used. Per the original methods: Tens of millions of unique TCR beta chains, roughly 10 million shared, were counted in a later analysis. Here immunoSEQ multiplex PCR was the method, and the copy in TCRdb shows in-frame clones only, minus some. That table furnishes V, J and clone size, whereas the DNA furnished D and trimming. The sample shows approximately 160,000 clones, over 60% of them seen only once.

This receptor was identified in a woman in her 30s in good health and CMV-seropositive. Specimen: PBMCs. The chain is built from TRBV27 and TRBJ2-7; possibly TRBD2 for D (5 bases). The CDR3, as DNA: TGTGCCAGCAGCTCCCACCTCGGACTCTACGAGCAGTACTTC. As protein: CASSSHLGLYEQYF.